A selection of T cell receptor beta chains follows, all from one sample in a study of beta chain features in type 1 diabetes. Clones were read by immunoSEQ multiplex PCR, and TCRdb kept only the in-frame ones, dropping some. Altogether about 350,000 clones are present, about 20% being singletons, with the ten largest covering approximately 0.041%. The source material was naive CD4+ T cells from blood. The receptors were gathered from a woman in her late teens or twenties in good health. CDR3s include the opening cysteine and the closing phenylalanine or tryptophan. D genes are given only for firm matches. Size tells how often a clone was seen (once, few, many) or the class of an expanded clone, and some rows leave it out.

>TRBJ2-1|.|TRBV7-9|.
CASSLILQQATYVKEQFF
TGTGCCAGCAGCTTAATCCTACAACAGGCTACCTACGTAAAGGAGCAGTTCTTC
>TRBJ2-1|TRBD2|TRBV13|few
CASSRTSGGAGAQFF
TGTGCCAGCAGCCGGACTAGCGGGGGGGCAGGGGCGCAGTTCTTC
>TRBJ1-1|.|TRBV4-3|.
CASSGDTVTEAFF
TGCGCCAGCAGCGGGGACACGGTCACTGAAGCTTTCTTT
>TRBJ2-1|.|TRBV11-2|.
CASSPGQISGQGEQFF
TGTGCCAGCAGCCCCGGACAGATCAGCGGACAAGGTGAGCAGTTCTTC
>TRBJ2-1|TRBD2|TRBV5-1|few
CASSLVSGLVAEQFF
TGCGCCAGCAGCTTGGTAAGTGGACTAGTCGCTGAGCAGTTCTTC
>TRBJ2-7|.|TRBV5-1|.
CASSFGHLSYEQYF
TGCGCCAGCAGCTTTGGACACCTCTCCTACGAGCAGTACTTC
>TRBJ2-3|TRBD2|TRBV6-1|.
CATERGQAGPDTQYF
TGTGCCACCGAGAGAGGTCAAGCGGGACCAGATACGCAGTATTTT
>TRBJ2-7|.|TRBV27|.
CASSFNVGYEQYF
TGTGCCAGCAGTTTTAACGTCGGCTACGAGCAGTACTTC
>TRBJ2-5|TRBD2|TRBV29-1|.
CSVEAGGPGETQYF
TGCAGCGTAGAAGCGGGGGGGCCCGGGGAGACCCAGTACTTC
>TRBJ2-3|TRBD2|TRBV30|few
CAWSAGAGGPDTQYF
TGTGCCTGGAGTGCGGGGGCGGGAGGGCCGGATACGCAGTATTTT
>TRBJ2-4|TRBD2|TRBV15|.
CEAAGLAGESENIQYF
TGTGAGGCGGCGGGACTAGCGGGAGAGAGTGAAAACATTCAGTACTTC
>TRBJ1-1|TRBD1|TRBV30|few
CAWRQGQRNTEAFF
TGTGCCTGGAGGCAGGGACAGAGGAACACTGAAGCTTTCTTT
>TRBJ2-3|TRBD2|TRBV15|.
CATSKGLPISTDTQYF
TGTGCCACCAGCAAGGGACTACCCATAAGCACAGATACGCAGTATTTT
>TRBJ2-2|TRBD1|TRBV19|few
CASSLTGEGTGELFF
TGTGCCAGTAGTCTCACAGGGGAAGGCACCGGGGAGCTGTTTTTT
>TRBJ2-3|TRBD1|TRBV5-1|.
CASSLALTGGRTDTQYF
TGCGCCAGCAGCTTGGCCCTCACAGGGGGAAGAACAGATACGCAGTATTTT
>TRBJ2-1|TRBD2|TRBV5-1|few
CASSSLAGGVSEQFF
TGCGCCAGCAGCTCCTTAGCGGGAGGGGTTTCTGAGCAGTTCTTC
>TRBJ2-6|.|TRBV7-8|.
CASSYAAGANVLTF
TGTGCCAGCAGTTACGCGGCTGGGGCCAACGTCCTGACTTTC
>TRBJ1-1|TRBD1|TRBV2|few
CASWDRNTEAFF
TGTGCCAGCTGGGACAGGAACACTGAAGCTTTCTTT
>TRBJ1-1|.|TRBV7-9|few
CASSRGGNTEAFF
TGTGCCAGCAGCCGAGGGGGGAACACTGAAGCTTTCTTT
>TRBJ1-2|TRBD1|TRBV5-1|.
CASSLTTTGGSYGYTF
TGCGCCAGCAGCTTGACCACTACAGGGGGCAGCTATGGCTACACCTTC
>TRBJ1-1|TRBD1|TRBV9|.
CASSLDRGGYTEAFF
TGTGCCAGCAGCCTCGACAGGGGCGGGTACACTGAAGCTTTCTTT
>TRBJ1-5|TRBD1|TRBV27|few
CASSGVPGQGRQPQHF
TGTGCCAGCAGTGGAGTACCGGGACAGGGGCGGCAGCCCCAGCATTTT
>TRBJ1-1|TRBD1|TRBV2|.
CASTGQGVNTEAFF
TGTGCCAGCACGGGACAGGGAGTCAACACTGAAGCTTTCTTT
>TRBJ2-1|.|TRBV7-7|once
CASSSDYYNEQFF
TGTGCTAGCAGCTCGGACTATTACAATGAGCAGTTCTTC
>TRBJ2-1|TRBD2|TRBV11-3|.
CASSFSGGLGNEQFF
TGTGCCAGCAGCTTTAGCGGGGGGTTGGGGAATGAGCAGTTCTTC
>TRBJ2-6|TRBD1|TRBV28|few
CASSPHVGRGQGANVLTF
TGTGCCAGCAGTCCCCACGTGGGCAGGGGGCAAGGGGCCAACGTCCTGACTTTC
>TRBJ2-5|.|TRBV4-3|few
CASSPSRGGAGEETQYF
TGCGCCAGCAGCCCTTCCAGAGGGGGGGCCGGGGAGGAGACCCAGTACTTC
>TRBJ1-1|.|TRBV30|.
CAWSNGVGGEAFF
TGTGCCTGGAGTAACGGGGTGGGGGGTGAAGCTTTCTTT
>TRBJ2-2|.|TRBV9|.
CASSVGGLPTGELFF
TGTGCCAGCAGCGTAGGTGGACTACCCACCGGGGAGCTGTTTTTT
>TRBJ1-1|.|TRBV5-1|.
CASSPLSQGVGTEAFF
TGCGCCAGCAGCCCGCTTTCGCAAGGGGTGGGCACTGAAGCTTTCTTT
>TRBJ2-7|.|TRBV30|.
CALRWRAGEQYF
TGTGCCTTAAGGTGGAGGGCTGGGGAGCAGTACTTC
>TRBJ2-7|TRBD1|TRBV6-1|few
CASDREHNLSYEQYF
TGTGCCAGTGACAGGGAACACAACCTTTCCTACGAGCAGTACTTC
>TRBJ2-7|.|TRBV7-3|few
CASSPRLAGRGEQYF
TGTGCCAGCAGCCCACGACTCGCAGGACGGGGCGAGCAGTACTTC
>TRBJ1-5|TRBD1|TRBV7-9|few
CASSLGGQGHQPQHF
TGTGCCAGCAGCTTAGGCGGACAGGGGCATCAGCCCCAGCATTTT
>TRBJ2-7|.|TRBV30|.
CAWSVDGEYEQYF
TGTGCCTGGAGTGTAGACGGAGAATACGAGCAGTACTTC
>TRBJ1-2|.|TRBV19|.
CASSLLGESGYTF
TGTGCCAGTAGCCTCCTCGGGGAAAGCGGCTACACCTTC
>TRBJ2-7|.|TRBV19|.
CASSIQAGPYEQYF
TGTGCCAGTAGTATACAGGCCGGTCCCTACGAGCAGTACTTC
>TRBJ2-3|TRBD1|TRBV9|few
CASSVRDRVVADTQYF
TGTGCCAGCAGCGTTCGGGACAGGGTAGTGGCAGATACGCAGTATTTT
>TRBJ2-3|TRBD1|TRBV9|.
CASSAQGGTDTQYF
TGTGCCAGCAGCGCCCAGGGGGGCACAGATACGCAGTATTTT
>TRBJ2-3|TRBD2|TRBV29-1|.
CSVVMGLAGVTDTQYF
TGCAGCGTTGTGATGGGACTAGCGGGGGTGACAGATACGCAGTATTTT